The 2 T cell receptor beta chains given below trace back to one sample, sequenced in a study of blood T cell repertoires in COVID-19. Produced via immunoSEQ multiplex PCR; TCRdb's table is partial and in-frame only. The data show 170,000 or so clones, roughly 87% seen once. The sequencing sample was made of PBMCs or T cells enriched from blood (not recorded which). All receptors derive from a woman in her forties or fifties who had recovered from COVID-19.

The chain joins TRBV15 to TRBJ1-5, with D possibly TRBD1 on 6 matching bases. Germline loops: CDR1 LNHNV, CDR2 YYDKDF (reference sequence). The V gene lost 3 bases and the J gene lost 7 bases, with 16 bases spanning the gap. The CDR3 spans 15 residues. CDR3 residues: CATSREQGLGQPQHF. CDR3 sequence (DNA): TGTGCCACCAGCAGGGAACAGGGCCTCGGGCAGCCCCAGCATTTT.

CDR3 sequence reads: CASSSLVTTGGPPLHF. Written as DNA, the CDR3 is TGTGCCAGCAGCTCCCTAGTTACAACAGGGGGTCCACCCCTCCACTTT. This rearrangement joins TRBV27 to TRBJ1-6; 8 positions match TRBD1. Per germline, CDR1 MNHEY and CDR2 SMNVEV (reference sequence). This CDR3 has 16 amino acids. The V segment lost 6 bases and the J segment 11 bases; nucleotides outside the gene matches: 15.